What follows are 32 T cell receptor beta chains derived from one specimen sequenced in a study of identical twins. MiXCR was run by TCRdb on the 5' RACE reads, yielding one entry per CDR3 protein. The table shows some 500,000 distinct CDR3 sequences, with around 9.6% occurring only once. The same data also contributed to another study, on yellow fever vaccine responses in identical twins.

Input material: PBMCs. These receptors all stem from a woman aged 18-35 years in good health.

In this sample, this clonotype turned up many times. The gene calls are TRBV12-3 or TRBV12-4 and TRBJ2-1; 8 bases are shared with TRBD2. CDR3 length: 13 residues. Trimming took 8 bases from V and 8 from J; bases not matched to a gene: 8. CDR3 amino acids: CASHVGGGDEQFF. The CDR3 bases are TGTGCCAGCCACGTCGGGGGGGGGGATGAGCAGTTCTTC.

This clonotype has ten or more counts. The chain uses TRBV7-9 and TRBJ1-1; TRBD1 might be the D (5 bases). The CDR3 length is 15 residues. Trimming pared 2 bases from V and 4 bases from J, leaving 14 bases between. The germline CDR1 and CDR2 sequences are SEHNR and FQNEAQ (reference sequence). This CDR3 is CASSLSSGGGTEAFF. The CDR3, as DNA: TGTGCCAGCAGCTTAAGTTCGGGGGGAGGCACTGAAGCTTTCTTT.

The table lists this clonotype with many counts. The chain carries TRBV7-2 and TRBJ1-2; D is possibly TRBD1 (5 bases). Trimming removed 1 base from V and 2 bases from J, with 8 bases in between. CDR1 is SGHTA and CDR2 is FQGNSA in the germline V gene. CDR3 length: 14 amino acids. The CDR3 protein is CASSLEAGNYGYTF. The CDR3, as DNA: TGTGCCAGCAGCTTAGAAGCAGGGAACTATGGCTACACCTTC.

This rearrangement joins TRBV28 to TRBJ2-7; D might be TRBD1 or TRBD2, each matching 5 bases. V lost 7 bases and J 0 bases, leaving 19 bases between the germline ends. The CDR3 sequence is 16 residues long. Looked up from germline, CDR1 is MDHEN and CDR2 is SYDVKM. The CDR3 DNA is TGTGCCAGCACCCCCGACTCGGGGACCCTCTCCTACGAGCAGTACTTC. Its translation is CASTPDSGTLSYEQYF. The complete variable domain, with remaining parts taken from reference TRBV28 and TRBJ2-7, reads DVKVTQSSRYLVKRTGEKVFLECVQDMDHENMFWYRQDPGLGLRLIYFSYDVKMKEKGDIPEGYSVSREKKERFSLILESASTNQTSMYLCASTPDSGTLSYEQYFGPGTRLTVT.

This clonotype was counted only a few times. This chain joins TRBV2 and TRBJ2-3, with 14 bases that match TRBD2. CDR1 and CDR2 (germline): SNHLY, FYNNEI. The CDR3 contains 16 residues. V lost 4 bases to trimming and J lost 5 bases; unmatched junction nucleotides: 5. The CDR3 region is CASSGRLAGGIDTQYF. The CDR3 bases are TGTGCCAGCAGTGGCAGACTAGCGGGAGGGATAGATACGCAGTATTTT.

The chain is built from TRBV20-1 and TRBJ2-1; the match to TRBD2 covers 8 bases. V shed 5 bases and J 0 bases; nucleotides not matched to a gene: 6. The germline CDR1 and CDR2 sequences are DFQATT and SNEGSKA (reference sequence). The CDR3 spans 15 residues. CDR3 nucleotides: TGCAGTGCTCCGCGGGGGGAAAGCTCCTACAATGAGCAGTTCTTC. This codes for CSAPRGESSYNEQFF.

The chain uses TRBV28 and TRBJ2-2; D gene uncertain. The CDR3 has 13 residues. With 3 bases removed from V and 3 bases from J, the gap between germline ends came to 5 bases. CDR1 and CDR2 from the germline V gene are MDHEN and SYDVKM. The CDR3 sequence is CASSFDYTGELFF. The CDR3, as DNA: TGTGCCAGCAGTTTCGACTACACCGGGGAGCTGTTTTTT.

J is TRBJ2-3 and V is TRBV2; D is unresolved. V was clipped by 4 bases and J by 5 bases, with 10 bases between them. This CDR3 spans 13 amino acids. The germline gives CDR1 SNHLY, CDR2 FYNNEI. The CDR3 DNA sequence: TGTGCCAGCAGTGTTGAATTAGTAGATACGCAGTATTTT. Protein sequence: CASSVELVDTQYF.

This clonotype was counted only a few times. V is TRBV29-1 and J is TRBJ2-5; D call uncertain. Trimming stripped 3 bases from V and 4 bases from J, with 6 bases between. This CDR3 is built from 11 residues. Germline V gives CDR1 SQVTM, CDR2 ANQGSEA. DNA for the CDR3: TGCAGCGTTGAGTGGGGAGAGACCCAGTACTTC. This encodes CSVEWGETQYF.

Ten or more counts support this clonotype. The chain combines TRBV3-1 with TRBJ2-7; 7 bases map to TRBD2. V was pared by 4 bases and J by 0 bases, with 6 bases of the junction left unmatched. The CDR3 is 15 residues long. Germline CDR1 is LGHDT and CDR2 is YNNKEL (reference sequence). The chain's CDR3 is CASSPTLALSYEQYF. CDR3 bases: TGTGCCAGCAGCCCGACACTAGCGCTCTCCTACGAGCAGTACTTC.

This clonotype was found a few times. Because the CDR3's place on the DNA is in doubt, the DNA is left out and the CDR3 is given as listed by TCRdb. The chain uses TRBV6-5 and TRBJ1-1; the tabulated D call, TRBD1, remains unverified against the DNA. CDR1 is MNHEY, CDR2 SVGAGI, per germline. The CDR3 has 17 amino acids, counting both end residues. CDR3 loop: CASSSFGPGGMNTEAFF.

This clonotype was seen only a few times. The genes are TRBV28 and TRBJ2-1; 10 bases agree with TRBD2. V dropped 8 bases and J dropped 5; count of bases not matched to a gene: 15. This CDR3 is 17 amino acids long. The germline gives CDR1 MDHEN, CDR2 SYDVKM. CDR3 sequence reads: CASSPGLALTLDNEQFF. For the CDR3, the DNA is TGTGCCAGCTCTCCGGGACTAGCGTTAACATTGGACAATGAGCAGTTCTTC.

The table lists this clonotype with a few counts. This CDR3 is CATSTRPSGANVLTF. CDR3 coding DNA: TGTGCCACCAGCACCCGGCCCTCTGGGGCCAACGTCCTGACTTTC. The V call is TRBV15, the J call TRBJ2-6, with D unclear. V lost 4 bases and J lost 0, with 7 bases in between. The CDR3 contains 15 residues. Germline loops: CDR1 LNHNV, CDR2 YYDKDF (reference sequence).

The chain combines TRBV3-1 with TRBJ1-1, with a weak D call TRBD1 (5 bases). Looked up from germline, CDR1 is LGHDT and CDR2 is YNNKEL (reference sequence). CDR3 length: 14 residues. V gave up 6 bases and J gave up 5 bases, with 16 bases separating them. CDR3 bases: TGTGCCAGCAGGAAGGGGTCGGGGAGGACTGAAGCTTTCTTT. It is translated as CASRKGSGRTEAFF.

This clonotype was found a few times. The V call is TRBV4-3, the J call TRBJ2-7; 7 bases line up with TRBD1. Germline loops: CDR1 LGHNA, CDR2 YSLEER. V shed 4 bases, J shed 0 bases, and the junction held 9 bases outside the gene matches. This CDR3 spans 16 amino acids. For the CDR3, the DNA is TGCGCCAGCAGCCTGGGTCGAACAGGGGTCTCCTACGAGCAGTACTTC. Its protein is CASSLGRTGVSYEQYF.

This clonotype was recorded a few times. This chain connects TRBV29-1 to TRBJ2-2; perhaps TRBD1 as D (6 bases). Germline CDR1 is SQVTM and CDR2 is ANQGSEA. The CDR3 runs to 12 residues. The V end lost 7 bases, the J end lost 8 bases, and 14 bases lay between the germline ends. CDR3 loop: CSATTGPGELFF. The CDR3 DNA reads as TGCAGCGCCACTACAGGGCCGGGGGAGCTGTTTTTT.

This clonotype has ten or more counts. At one of its ends the junction is not consistent with the germline gene, which may arise from a read error. The chain joins TRBV12-5 to TRBJ2-1, with D perhaps TRBD2 (5 bases). The germline V gene encodes CDR1 LGHNT and CDR2 FRNRAP. CDR3 length: 15 amino acids. The CDR3 DNA follows: TGTGCTAGTAGTTTAAGGGAGAACGCCTACAATGAGCAGTTCTTC. Its protein product is CASSLRENAYNEQFF.

This clonotype was seen ten or more times. This sequence joins TRBV5-1 and TRBJ1-1; D unclear. Germline V gene lookup returns CDR1 SGHRS and CDR2 YFSETQ. The CDR3 is 13 residues long. Trimming left V 1 base short and J 2 bases short, with 6 bases between. The CDR3 DNA is TGCGCCAGCAGCTTGACTGACAACACTGAAGCTTTCTTT. Amino acid sequence: CASSLTDNTEAFF.

This clonotype was recorded a few times. V gene TRBV7-2 combines with J gene TRBJ2-1; 11 bases map to TRBD2. The CDR3 consists of 17 residues. V trimming: 3 bases; J trimming: 0 bases; junction bases outside the gene matches: 4. Germline V gives CDR1 SGHTA, CDR2 FQGNSA. The CDR3 DNA sequence: TGTGCCAGCAGCTTGACTAGCGGGATCAGCTCCTACAATGAGCAGTTCTTC. Protein sequence: CASSLTSGISSYNEQFF.

The V gene is TRBV7-9, the J gene TRBJ2-3, with a possible D match to TRBD2 (6 bases). V was trimmed by 4 bases and J by 2 bases, leaving 19 bases between them. CDR1 and CDR2 (germline): SEHNR, FQNEAQ (reference sequence). The CDR3 runs 17 residues. CDR3: CASSSAWGLLDTDTQYF. The CDR3 DNA follows: TGTGCCAGCAGCTCGGCGTGGGGACTCCTCGACACAGATACGCAGTATTTT.

This clonotype was observed at least ten times. This chain uses TRBV12-3 or TRBV12-4 with TRBJ2-3; no clear D gene. V shed 6 bases and J shed 1 base, with 8 bases lying between them. CDR3 length: 13 amino acids. Written as DNA, the CDR3 is TGTGCCAGCAGCCCCCGGGGCACAGATACGCAGTATTTT. It translates to CASSPRGTDTQYF.

This clonotype was picked up many times. The rearrangement joins TRBV7-2 to TRBJ2-7; a weak D match, TRBD2 (5 bases). Per the germline V gene, CDR1 is SGHTA and CDR2 is FQGNSA. V lost 1 base and J lost 3, with 7 bases in between. The CDR3 has 13 amino acids. The CDR3 spells CASSLDGIYEQYF. As DNA, the CDR3 is TGTGCCAGCAGCTTAGACGGGATCTACGAGCAGTACTTC. Looking up the rest from reference TRBV7-2 and TRBJ2-7 gives the full variable domain: GAGVSQSPSNKVTEKGKDVELRCDPISGHTALYWYRQSLGQGLEFLIYFQGNSAPDKSGLPSDRFSAERTGGSVSTLTIQRTQQEDSAVYLCASSLDGIYEQYFGPGTRLTVT.

This clonotype was detected many times. The V call is TRBV5-1, the J call TRBJ2-1, with TRBD2 identical over 10 bases. V was clipped by 1 base and J by 10 bases; unmatched bases: 17. The CDR3 extends over 18 amino acids. CDR1 and CDR2 (germline): SGHRS, YFSETQ. The DNA of the CDR3 is TGCGCCAGCAGCTTGCAGCCTAGCGGGAGAGACTTCGGGGGGGAGCAGTTCTTC. Its protein is CASSLQPSGRDFGGEQFF.

This clonotype was counted at least ten times. The V gene is TRBV4-2, the J gene TRBJ2-1, with 13 nucleotides matching TRBD2. This CDR3 has 19 amino acids. The germline gives CDR1 LGHNA, CDR2 YNFKEQ. Trimming at V came to 1 base and at J to 3 bases, leaving 9 bases not matched to a gene. CDR3 in DNA: TGTGCCAGCAGCCAAGTCTCACTAGCGGGAGGGTCGGGCTACAATGAGCAGTTCTTC. Amino acid sequence: CASSQVSLAGGSGYNEQFF.

At least ten counts were recorded for this clonotype. The genes are TRBV29-1 and TRBJ2-7; D ambiguous. The V end was cut by 4 bases, the J end by 3 bases, with 10 bases between. Germline-derived CDR1 and CDR2 are SQVTM and ANQGSEA. The CDR3 has 12 amino acids. The CDR3 sequence: CSVAGPGYEQYF. The CDR3 DNA reads as TGCAGCGTTGCGGGTCCCGGCTACGAGCAGTACTTC.

This clonotype was detected many times. V and J are TRBV12-3 or TRBV12-4 and TRBJ2-5; 7 nucleotides agree with TRBD2. The CDR3 extends over 14 amino acids. With V trimmed by 2 bases and J by 7 bases, 7 bases remained unmatched. CDR3: CASSLPSRGGTQYF. The CDR3 nucleotides are TGTGCCAGCAGTTTACCGAGCCGCGGGGGGACCCAGTACTTC.

This clonotype appeared a few times. The chain is built from TRBV6-2 or TRBV6-3 and TRBJ2-1; 7 bases are a match to TRBD1. The CDR3 length is 12 residues. Germline CDR1 reads MNHEY; CDR2 reads SVGEGT. This CDR3 reads CAGRDRDNEQFF. The CDR3 DNA reads TGTGCTGGCCGGGACAGAGACAATGAGCAGTTCTTC.

The chain employs TRBV12-3 or TRBV12-4 and TRBJ2-7; 9 bases are shared with TRBD2. Trimming cost V 8 bases and J 2 bases; bases outside gene matches: 7. The CDR3 totals 14 residues. CDR3 nucleotides: TGTGCCAGCCAGAGGCGGGAGGGCCCCTACGAGCAGTACTTC. It is translated as CASQRREGPYEQYF.

This clonotype was detected ten times or more. This chain uses TRBV7-9 with TRBJ1-1, with D possibly TRBD1 on 6 matching bases. The CDR3 is 15 residues long. Trimming took 1 base from V and 3 from J, leaving 12 bases between them. CDR1 SEHNR and CDR2 FQNEAQ come from the germline V gene (reference sequence). The CDR3 here is CASSLGQAMDTEAFF. The CDR3 DNA follows: TGTGCCAGCAGCTTAGGACAGGCGATGGACACTGAAGCTTTCTTT.

V is TRBV20-1 and J is TRBJ2-7; 10 bases align to TRBD2. J gave up 4 bases and V 0 bases, and 6 bases lay outside the gene matches. Germline V lookup: CDR1 DFQATT, CDR2 SNEGSKA (reference sequence). The CDR3 covers 15 residues. CDR3 DNA: TGCAGTGCTAGAGATGCGAGCGGGGGGGCGTACGAGCAGTACTTC. Translation: CSARDASGGAYEQYF.

This clonotype was counted at least ten times. The rearrangement uses TRBV15 and TRBJ2-1; 15 nucleotides match TRBD2. This CDR3 region has 22 residues. The junction had 20 bases not matched to a gene; V was cut back by 1 base and J by 7 bases. CDR1 and CDR2 (germline): LNHNV, YYDKDF (reference sequence). The CDR3 sequence is CATSRGIHAPGLAGGRGNEQFF. CDR3 in DNA: TGTGCCACCAGCAGAGGTATTCACGCCCCGGGACTAGCGGGAGGAAGAGGGAATGAGCAGTTCTTC.

The chain employs TRBV29-1 and TRBJ2-7; the D is unclear. The CDR3 is 13 residues long. CDR1 is SQVTM and CDR2 is ANQGSEA in the germline V gene. V was trimmed by 3 bases and J by 5 bases, leaving 14 bases between them. The CDR3 sequence is CSVEGSASDEQYF. The CDR3 nucleotides are TGCAGCGTTGAGGGGTCCGCCTCGGACGAGCAGTACTTC.